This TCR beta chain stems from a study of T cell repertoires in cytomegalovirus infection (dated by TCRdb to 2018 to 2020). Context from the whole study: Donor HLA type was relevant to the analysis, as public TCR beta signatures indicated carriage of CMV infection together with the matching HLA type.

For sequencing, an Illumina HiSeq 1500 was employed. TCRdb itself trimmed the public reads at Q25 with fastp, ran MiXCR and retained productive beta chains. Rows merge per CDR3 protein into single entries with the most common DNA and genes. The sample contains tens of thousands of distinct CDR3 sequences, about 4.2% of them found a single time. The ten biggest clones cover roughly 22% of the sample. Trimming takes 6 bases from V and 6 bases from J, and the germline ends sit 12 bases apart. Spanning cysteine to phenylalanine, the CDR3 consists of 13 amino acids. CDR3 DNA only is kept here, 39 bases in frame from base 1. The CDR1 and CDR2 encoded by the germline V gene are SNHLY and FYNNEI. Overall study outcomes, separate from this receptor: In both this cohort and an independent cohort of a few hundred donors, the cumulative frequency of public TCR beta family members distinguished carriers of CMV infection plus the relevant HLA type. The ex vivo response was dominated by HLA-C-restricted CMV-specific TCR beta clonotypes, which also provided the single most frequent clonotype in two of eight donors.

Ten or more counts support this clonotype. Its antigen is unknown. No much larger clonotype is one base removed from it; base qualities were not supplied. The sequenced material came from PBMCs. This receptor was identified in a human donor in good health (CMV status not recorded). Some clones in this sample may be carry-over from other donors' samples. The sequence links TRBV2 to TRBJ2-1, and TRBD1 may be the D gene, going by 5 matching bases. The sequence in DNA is TGTGCCAGCAGCGCCAGGGTGACCAATGAGCAGTTCTTC. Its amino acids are CASSARVTNEQFF.